A single T cell receptor (beta chain) is shown here with its context. The data originate from a study of T cell changes during pregnancy in multiple sclerosis. Sequencing was performed with immunoSEQ multiplex PCR; in TCRdb, only in-frame clones are kept and a portion is missing. The table includes tens of thousands of clones, approximately 90% detected once. Specimen: CD4+ T cells from peripheral blood mononuclear cells, collected in the first trimester of pregnancy. The receptor was derived from a female donor in good health, enrolled as a control in a pregnancy study.

The CDR3 spells CASSLRFLGQPNTGELFF. DNA of the CDR3: TGTGCCAGCAGCTTACGATTTCTAGGACAACCGAACACCGGGGAGCTGTTTTTT. The J gene is TRBJ2-2, the V gene TRBV11-2, with D perhaps TRBD1 (5 bases). Looked up from germline, CDR1 is SGHAT and CDR2 is FQNNGV. The CDR3 consists of 18 residues. The V gene lost 2 bases and the J gene lost 0 bases, with 16 bases spanning the gap.